This paragraph reports one T cell receptor (beta chain). Its antigen is not identified. This record belongs to a study of T cells in localized non-small cell lung cancer. The study, taken as a whole, reports: Median detection of top 100 tumor clones in adjacent lung was roughly 61 clones. With higher T cell density in blood came longer overall survival. Clonality peaked in uninvolved adjacent lung rather than tumor.

Here immunoSEQ multiplex PCR was the method, and the copy in TCRdb shows in-frame clones only, minus some. The sample includes some 64,000 clones, roughly 79% of them seen just once. V was pared by 1 base and J by 3 bases, with 19 bases between. The germline V gene has CDR1 MGHRA and CDR2 YSYEKL. The CDR3 is made up of 18 amino acids. V is TRBV4-1 and J is TRBJ2-4; D gene unclear. The sequencing here drew on PBMCs, taken before any cancer treatment. The source of this sequence is a man between 35 and 75 years old with stage II lung adenocarcinoma. CDR3 region: CASSQGRAWGRVKNIQYF. The CDR3, as DNA: TGCGCCAGCAGCCAAGGGAGAGCATGGGGAAGAGTCAAAAACATTCAGTACTTC.